Sequencing of this T cell receptor (beta chain) was carried out in a study of blood T cell repertoires in COVID-19 (dated by TCRdb to the early 2020s). At the level of the whole study: The collaborator samples originated in the United States, Italy and Spain and spanned the acute and convalescent phases of COVID-19. The prospective study material was composed of cDNA or gDNA derived from T cells, B-cell-depleted T cells, or PBMCs. Subjects who had been exposed to COVID-19, were actively infected with it, or had recovered from it provided the deeply sampled blood TCRbeta repertoires that made up the dataset. The repertoires were released in a freely available public database meant as a resource for research on the immune response to SARS-CoV-2. Samples were obtained from the ongoing ImmuneRACE study (first 160 participants) and from 1,254 subjects provided by 6 global collaborators. Sample metadata almost always included a de-identified subject ID, COVID-19 status, age in years and sex. Where available, HLA class I and class II types were obtained from metadata supplied by the sample provider rather than from assay-based typing. Points the paper makes about the study in general: Clinical and demographic metadata were provided uncurated, with the amount varying by source and participant.

TCRbeta CDR3 regions were amplified from genomic DNA by means of the immunoSEQ Assay, a bias-controlled multiplex PCR. In the authors' own workflow: The number of nucleated cells in each sample was estimated from the amplification of reference gene primers within the assay. To quantify the absolute abundance of each unique TCRbeta CDR3 rearrangement, sequence reads were collapsed and filtered. For each sample, productive Simpson clonality was calculated by taking the square root of Simpson's diversity index across productive rearrangements. The immuneACCESS repertoire file appears here via TCRdb, limited to in-frame rearrangements. These files lack a portion of the clones; in checked studies, under half of the deficit traces to unresolved V genes, and the cause of the others is not known. V and J calls and clone size follow that table, whereas D and trimming were derived from the DNA. This sample gives some 150,000 clones in total; around 80% of them show up just once. The biggest ten clones account for 35% to 45% of the sample.

Remarks on this clone: Its antigen is not yet known. The sample holds no much larger clone one base away, and base qualities are not on file.

CDR1 and CDR2 are drawn from the germline V gene: SGDLS, YYNGEE. The cysteine opens and the phenylalanine closes a CDR3 of 15 amino acids. Only the CDR3 DNA stays, 45 bases, in frame from base 1. The V and J ends are trimmed by 3 bases and 0 bases, leaving 9 bases between them. The collaborating institutions used their own protocols to collect whole blood in K2EDTA tubes. Collaborator samples were shipped for TCRbeta analysis as frozen whole blood, isolated PBMCs, or DNA extracted from either sample type. The chain uses TRBV9 and TRBJ2-2, with TRBD2 tentatively as D gene (6 bases match). Sequencing was performed on peripheral blood. This TCR was recovered from a human donor in a cohort sampled during active COVID-19. The CDR3 loop reads CASSAGGSNTGELFF. The DNA reads TGTGCCAGCAGCGCCGGGGGTTCGAACACCGGGGAGCTGTTTTTT.